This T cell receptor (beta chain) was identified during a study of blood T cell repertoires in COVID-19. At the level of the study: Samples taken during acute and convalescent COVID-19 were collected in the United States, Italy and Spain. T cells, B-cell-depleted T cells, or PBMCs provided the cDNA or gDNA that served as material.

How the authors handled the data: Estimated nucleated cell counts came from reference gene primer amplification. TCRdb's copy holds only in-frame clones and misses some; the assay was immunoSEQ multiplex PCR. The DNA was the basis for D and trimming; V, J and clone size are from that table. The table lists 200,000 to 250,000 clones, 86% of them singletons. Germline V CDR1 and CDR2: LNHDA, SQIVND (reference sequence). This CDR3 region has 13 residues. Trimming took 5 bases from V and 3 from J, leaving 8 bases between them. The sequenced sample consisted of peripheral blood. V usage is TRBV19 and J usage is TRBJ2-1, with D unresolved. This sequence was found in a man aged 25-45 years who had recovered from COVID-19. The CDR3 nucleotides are TGTGCCAGTAGTGTTGACAACTACAATGAGCAGTTCTTC. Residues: CASSVDNYNEQFF.